This TCR beta chain was sequenced for a study of blood T cell repertoires in COVID-19. Study-wide background: PBMCs, B-cell-depleted T cells, or T cells were the source of the cDNA or gDNA that made up the material.

Participant reports of clinical history set cohort assignment. Clones were sequenced by immunoSEQ multiplex PCR, and TCRdb holds only the in-frame ones, with some missing. The repertoire holds over 200,000 clones, over 70% seen once, with 3% to 4% in the top ten. The CDR3 runs 12 residues. The V end lost 6 bases, the J end lost 6 bases, and 8 bases lay between the germline ends. Germline V gives CDR1 MNHEY, CDR2 SVGAGI. The gene calls are TRBV6-5 and TRBJ2-2, with unresolved D. This clonotype was obtained from a woman younger than 45 who had been exposed to COVID-19. Sequenced sample: PBMCs or T cells enriched from blood (not recorded which). CDR3 DNA: TGTGCCAGCAGGGTAACTCCCGGGGAGCTGTTTTTT. The encoded protein is CASRVTPGELFF.